The 8 T cell receptor beta chains given below trace back to one sample, sequenced in a study of T cell responses to AZD1222 COVID-19 vaccine. The protocol was immunoSEQ multiplex PCR, while the TCRdb copy is restricted to in-frame clones and leaves out a portion. The sample holds roughly 120,000 clones, about 90% seen once. The sample was peripheral blood, taken on day 0 of AZD1222 vaccination. These receptors were obtained from an adult in good health.

In DNA form, the CDR3 reads TGTGCCAGCAGCTTAAACCCCCAGGGGGTTAGCACAGATACGCAGTATTTT. This sequence encodes CASSLNPQGVSTDTQYF. The chain has TRBV7-6 and TRBJ2-3, with TRBD1 identical over 7 bases. V gave up 2 bases and J gave up 0 bases; unmatched junction bases: 8. Germline lookup yields CDR1 SGHVS and CDR2 FNYEAQ. This CDR3 is 17 amino acids long.

V gene TRBV30 combines with J gene TRBJ1-1; D not certain. With 0 bases removed from V and 1 base from J, the gap between germline ends came to 12 bases. Germline V CDR1 and CDR2: GTSNPN, SVGIG (reference sequence). The CDR3 has 15 amino acids. CDR3 residues: CAWSVQVGGNTEAFF. The CDR3 coding sequence is TGTGCCTGGAGTGTACAAGTAGGAGGGAACACTGAAGCTTTCTTT. The full variable domain, completed using reference TRBV30 and TRBJ1-1, is SQTIHQWPATLVQPVGSPLSLECTVEGTSNPNLYWYRQAAGRGLQLLFYSVGIGQISSEVPQNLSASRPQDRQFILSSKKLLLSDSGFYLCAWSVQVGGNTEAFFGQGTRLTVV.

The rearrangement joins TRBV24-1 to TRBJ1-5, with D unclear. CDR3 length: 13 residues. V was pared by 5 bases and J by 0 bases, with 4 bases between. Germline assignment: CDR1 KGHDR and CDR2 SFDVKD. CDR3 amino acids: CATSGGSNQPQHF. CDR3 nucleotides: TGTGCCACCAGTGGAGGTAGCAATCAGCCCCAGCATTTT.

The V and J genes are TRBV19 and TRBJ2-1; 10 positions agree with TRBD2. V gave up 0 bases and J gave up 7 bases; unmatched junction bases: 12. This CDR3 has 18 residues. Germline values: CDR1 LNHDA, CDR2 SQIVND (reference sequence). CDR3 protein: CASSIDRLAGARGNEQFF. The CDR3 coding sequence is TGTGCCAGTAGTATAGATCGGCTAGCGGGAGCCAGGGGGAATGAGCAGTTCTTC.

CDR3 bases: TGTGCCAGCAGTAAACAGGGGTATAGCAATCAGCCCCAGCATTTT. This sequence encodes CASSKQGYSNQPQHF. The V and J genes are TRBV7-8 and TRBJ1-5, with 7 bases that match TRBD1. The trim removed 6 bases at V and 0 bases at J, leaving 5 bases unmatched. The CDR3 consists of 15 residues. Germline-derived CDR1 and CDR2 are SGHVS and FQNEAQ.

The rearrangement links TRBV11-1 to TRBJ1-5; the D is unclear. From germline, CDR1 is SGHAT and CDR2 FQDESV (reference sequence). The CDR3 sequence is 13 residues long. The V and J ends lost 5 bases and 5 bases respectively, with 10 bases between them. CDR3 in DNA: TGTGCCAGCAGCGTGACGGAGCATCAGCCCCAGCATTTT. The encoded protein is CASSVTEHQPQHF.

V gene TRBV3-1 (or the pseudogene TRBV3-2) combines with J gene TRBJ1-1, with D unclear. The CDR3 totals 12 residues. The V end lost 6 bases, the J end lost 4 bases, and 9 bases lay between the germline ends. Germline CDR1 and CDR2: LGHDT and YNNKEL (reference sequence). CDR3 in amino acids: CASSPAGTEAFF. The CDR3 nucleotides are TGTGCCAGCAGTCCGGCAGGCACTGAAGCTTTCTTT.

The J gene is TRBJ2-2, the V gene TRBV2; 8 bases map to TRBD2. J was trimmed by 4 bases and V by 0 bases; bases with no gene match: 13. The germline V gene has CDR1 SNHLY and CDR2 FYNNEI. The CDR3 is 19 amino acids. The CDR3 sequence: CASSEAPGGGGPGTGELFF. The CDR3 coding sequence is TGTGCCAGCAGTGAAGCACCCGGGGGCGGGGGGCCTGGCACCGGGGAGCTGTTTTTT.